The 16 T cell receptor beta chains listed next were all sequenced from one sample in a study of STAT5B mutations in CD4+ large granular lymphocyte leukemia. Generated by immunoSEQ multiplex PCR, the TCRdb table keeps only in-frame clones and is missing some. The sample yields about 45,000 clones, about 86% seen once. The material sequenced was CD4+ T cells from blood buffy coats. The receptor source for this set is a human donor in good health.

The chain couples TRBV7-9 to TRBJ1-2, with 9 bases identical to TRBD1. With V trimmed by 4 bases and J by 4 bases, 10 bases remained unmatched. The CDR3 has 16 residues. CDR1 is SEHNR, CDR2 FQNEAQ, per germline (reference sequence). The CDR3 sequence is CASSSGQGFYSYGYTF. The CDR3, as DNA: TGTGCCAGCAGCTCCGGACAGGGGTTCTATAGCTATGGCTACACCTTC.

The CDR3 loop is CASSMTENTEAFF. The CDR3 DNA follows: TGTGCCAGTAGTATGACAGAGAACACTGAAGCTTTCTTT. This chain uses TRBV19 with TRBJ1-1, with D perhaps TRBD1 (5 bases). V was clipped by 3 bases and J by 1 base, with 6 bases between them. Germline values: CDR1 LNHDA, CDR2 SQIVND (reference sequence). This CDR3 region has 13 residues.

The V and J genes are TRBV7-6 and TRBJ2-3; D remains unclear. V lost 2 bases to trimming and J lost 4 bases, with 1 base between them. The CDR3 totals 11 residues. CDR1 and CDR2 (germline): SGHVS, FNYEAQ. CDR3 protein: CASSLSDTQYF. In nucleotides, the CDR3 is TGTGCCAGCAGCTTATCAGATACGCAGTATTTT.

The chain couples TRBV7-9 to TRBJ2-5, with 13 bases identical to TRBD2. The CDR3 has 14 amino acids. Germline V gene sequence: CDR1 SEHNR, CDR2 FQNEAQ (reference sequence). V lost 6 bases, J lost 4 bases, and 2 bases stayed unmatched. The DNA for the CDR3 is TGTGCCAGCAGAGGACTAGCGGGAGTAGAGACCCAGTACTTC. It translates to CASRGLAGVETQYF. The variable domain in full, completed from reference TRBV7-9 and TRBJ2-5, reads DTGVSQNPRHKITKRGQNVTFRCDPISEHNRLYWYRQTLGQGPEFLTYFQNEAQLEKSRLLSDRFSAERPKGSFSTLEIQRTEQGDSAMYLCASRGLAGVETQYFGPGTRLLVL.

The CDR3, as DNA: TGTGCCAGCAGTGTTTGGGACAACCCCGAGCAGTACTTC. It yields the protein CASSVWDNPEQYF. This chain joins TRBV6-1 and TRBJ2-5, with D possibly TRBD1 on 6 matching bases. The assigned J gene may be wrong: the sequence end matches TRBJ2-7 better. There are 13 residues in the CDR3. Germline-derived CDR1 and CDR2 are MNHNS and SASEGT.

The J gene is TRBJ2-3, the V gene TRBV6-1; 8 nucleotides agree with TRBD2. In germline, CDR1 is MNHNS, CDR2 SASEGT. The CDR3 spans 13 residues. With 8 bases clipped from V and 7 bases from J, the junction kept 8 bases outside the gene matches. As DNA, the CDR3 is TGTGCCAGCCGGGCGGGAGGTCCTTATACGCAGTATTTT. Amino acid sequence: CASRAGGPYTQYF.

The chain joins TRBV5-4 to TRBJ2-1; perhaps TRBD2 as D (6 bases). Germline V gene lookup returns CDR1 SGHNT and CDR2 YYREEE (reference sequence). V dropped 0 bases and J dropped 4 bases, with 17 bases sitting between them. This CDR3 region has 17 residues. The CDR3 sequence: CASSLVGRDFTYNEQFF. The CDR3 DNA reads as TGTGCCAGCAGCTTGGTTGGGCGGGATTTTACTTACAATGAGCAGTTCTTC.

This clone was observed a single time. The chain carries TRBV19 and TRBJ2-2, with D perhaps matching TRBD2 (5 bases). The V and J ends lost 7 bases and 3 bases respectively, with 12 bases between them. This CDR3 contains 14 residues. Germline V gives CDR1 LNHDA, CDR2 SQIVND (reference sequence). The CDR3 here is CASNGRAYTGELFF. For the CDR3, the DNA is TGTGCCAGTAATGGGCGGGCCTACACCGGGGAGCTGTTTTTT.

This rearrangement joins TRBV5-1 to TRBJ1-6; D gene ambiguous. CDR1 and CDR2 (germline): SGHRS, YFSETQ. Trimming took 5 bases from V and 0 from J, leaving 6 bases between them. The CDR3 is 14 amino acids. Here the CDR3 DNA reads TGCGCCAGCAGGGTGAGCTCCTATAATTCACCCCTCCACTTT. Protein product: CASRVSSYNSPLHF.

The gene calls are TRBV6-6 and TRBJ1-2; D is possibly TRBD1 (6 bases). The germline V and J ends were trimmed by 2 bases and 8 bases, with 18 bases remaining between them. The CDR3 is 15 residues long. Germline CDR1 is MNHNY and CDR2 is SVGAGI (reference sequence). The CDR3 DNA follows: TGTGCCAGCAGTTACGTCCGCGCTTCGGACAGCGGCTACACCTTC. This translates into CASSYVRASDSGYTF.

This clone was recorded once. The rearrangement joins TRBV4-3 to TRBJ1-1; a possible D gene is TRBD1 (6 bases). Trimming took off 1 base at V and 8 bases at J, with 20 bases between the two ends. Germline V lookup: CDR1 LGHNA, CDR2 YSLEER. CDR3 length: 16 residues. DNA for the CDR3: TGCGCCAGCAGCCAAGTAGGAAACAGGGCAACGGAAGAAGCTTTCTTT. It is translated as CASSQVGNRATEEAFF.

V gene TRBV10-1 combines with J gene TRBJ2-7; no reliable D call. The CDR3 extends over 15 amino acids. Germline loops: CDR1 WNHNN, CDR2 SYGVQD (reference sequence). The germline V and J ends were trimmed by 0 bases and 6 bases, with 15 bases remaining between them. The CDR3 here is CASSESGRSCFEQYF. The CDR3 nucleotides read TGCGCCAGCAGTGAGTCGGGAAGATCGTGTTTCGAGCAGTACTTC.

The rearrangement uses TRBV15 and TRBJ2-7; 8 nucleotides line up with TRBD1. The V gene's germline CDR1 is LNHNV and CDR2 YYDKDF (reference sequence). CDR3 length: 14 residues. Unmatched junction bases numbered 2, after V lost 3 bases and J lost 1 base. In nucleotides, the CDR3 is TGTGCCACCAGCAGGAGGGACAGGTCCTACGAGCAGTACTTC. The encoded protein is CATSRRDRSYEQYF.

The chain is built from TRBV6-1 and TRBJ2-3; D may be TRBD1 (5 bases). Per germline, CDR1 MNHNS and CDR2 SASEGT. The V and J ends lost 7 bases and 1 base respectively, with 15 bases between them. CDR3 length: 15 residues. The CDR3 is CASIVGVAGTDTQYF. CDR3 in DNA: TGTGCCAGCATCGTAGGGGTCGCGGGCACAGATACGCAGTATTTT.

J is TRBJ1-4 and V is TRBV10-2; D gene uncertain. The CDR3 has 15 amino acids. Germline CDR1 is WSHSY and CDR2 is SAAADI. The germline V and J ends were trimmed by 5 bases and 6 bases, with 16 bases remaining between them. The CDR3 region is CASSRRALLYEKLFF. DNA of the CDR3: TGCGCCAGCAGTAGACGGGCACTCCTCTATGAAAAACTGTTTTTT.

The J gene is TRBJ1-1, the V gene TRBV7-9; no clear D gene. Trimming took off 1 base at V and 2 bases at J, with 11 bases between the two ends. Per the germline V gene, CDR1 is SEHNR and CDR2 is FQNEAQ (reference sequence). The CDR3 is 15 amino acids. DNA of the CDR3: TGTGCCAGCAGCTTAGGGTCCGGGTTTAACACTGAAGCTTTCTTT. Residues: CASSLGSGFNTEAFF. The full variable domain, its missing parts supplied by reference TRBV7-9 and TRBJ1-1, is DTGVSQNPRHKITKRGQNVTFRCDPISEHNRLYWYRQTLGQGPEFLTYFQNEAQLEKSRLLSDRFSAERPKGSFSTLEIQRTEQGDSAMYLCASSLGSGFNTEAFFGQGTRLTVV.